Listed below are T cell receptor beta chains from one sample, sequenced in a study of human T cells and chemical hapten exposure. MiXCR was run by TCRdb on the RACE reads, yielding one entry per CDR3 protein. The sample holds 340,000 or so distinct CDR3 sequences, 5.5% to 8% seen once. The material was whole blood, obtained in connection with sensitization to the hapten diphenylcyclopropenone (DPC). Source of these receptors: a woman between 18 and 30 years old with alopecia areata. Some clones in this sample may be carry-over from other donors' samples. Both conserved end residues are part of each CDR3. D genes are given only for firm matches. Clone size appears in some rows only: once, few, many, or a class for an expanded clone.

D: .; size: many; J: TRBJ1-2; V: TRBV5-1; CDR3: CASSLVNYGYTF; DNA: TGTGCCAGCAGCTTAGTTAACTATGGCTACACCTTC
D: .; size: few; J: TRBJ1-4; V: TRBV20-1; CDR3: CSARESQGVREKLFF; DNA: TGCAGTGCTCGTGAGAGTCAGGGTGTTAGGGAAAAACTGTTTTTT
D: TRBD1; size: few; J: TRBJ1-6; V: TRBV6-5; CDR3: CASSSTWTGGTPLHF; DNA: TGTGCCAGCAGTTCCACCTGGACAGGGGGCACACCCCTCCACTTT
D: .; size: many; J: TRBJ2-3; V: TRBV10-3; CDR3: CATNERGAPDTQYF; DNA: TGTGCCACCAATGAGAGGGGGGCTCCAGATACGCAGTATTTT
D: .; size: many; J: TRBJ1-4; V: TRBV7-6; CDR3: CASSLGPGRGNEKLFF; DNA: TGTGCCAGCAGCTTAGGACCTGGGAGAGGCAATGAAAAACTGTTTTTT
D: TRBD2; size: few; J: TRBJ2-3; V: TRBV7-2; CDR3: CASSLDLAGAGGTQYF; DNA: TGTGCCAGCAGCTTAGATTTAGCGGGGGCGGGCGGTACGCAGTATTTT
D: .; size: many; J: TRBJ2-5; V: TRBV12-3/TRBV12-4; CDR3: CASSLPFQETQYF; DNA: TGTGCCAGCAGTTTACCTTTTCAAGAGACCCAGTACTTC
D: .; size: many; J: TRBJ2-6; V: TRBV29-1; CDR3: CSVEVVRGANVLTF; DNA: TGCAGCGTTGAAGTGGTGAGGGGGGCCAACGTCCTGACTTTC
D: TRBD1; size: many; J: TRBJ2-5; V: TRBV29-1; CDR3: CSVVPGQGTETQYF; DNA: TGCAGCGTCGTCCCGGGACAGGGTACGGAGACCCAGTACTTC
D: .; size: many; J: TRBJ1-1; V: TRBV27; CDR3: CASSRRGLMNTEAFF; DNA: TGTGCCAGCAGCCGCAGGGGACTGATGAACACTGAAGCTTTCTTT
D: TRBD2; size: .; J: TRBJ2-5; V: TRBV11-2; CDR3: CASSFRLAGGSWETQYF; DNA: TGTGCCAGCAGCTTTCGACTAGCGGGGGGCTCGTGGGAGACCCAGTACTTC